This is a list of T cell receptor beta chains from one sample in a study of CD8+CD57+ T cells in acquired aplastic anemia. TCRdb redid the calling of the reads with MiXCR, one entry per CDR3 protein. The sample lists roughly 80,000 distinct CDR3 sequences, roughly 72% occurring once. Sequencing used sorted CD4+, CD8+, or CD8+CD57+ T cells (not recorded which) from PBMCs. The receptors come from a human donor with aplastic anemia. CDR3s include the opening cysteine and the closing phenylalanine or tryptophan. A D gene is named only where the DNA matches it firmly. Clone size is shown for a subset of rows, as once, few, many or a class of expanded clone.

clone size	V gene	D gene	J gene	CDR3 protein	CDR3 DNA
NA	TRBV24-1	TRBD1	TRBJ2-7	CATSGGQTYEQYF	TGTGCCACCAGTGGGGGACAGACCTACGAGCAGTACTTC
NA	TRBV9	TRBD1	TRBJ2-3	CASSARSLTGADTQYF	TGTGCCAGCAGCGCGAGATCCTTGACAGGGGCAGATACGCAGTATTTT
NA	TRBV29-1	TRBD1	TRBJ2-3	CSVRTGTEYTDTQYF	TGCAGCGTTCGGACCGGGACAGAGTACACAGATACGCAGTATTTT
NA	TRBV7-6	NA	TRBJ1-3	CASSFDVPASGNTIYF	TGTGCCAGCAGCTTTGACGTCCCGGCCTCTGGAAACACCATATATTTT
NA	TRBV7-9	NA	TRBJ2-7	CASSRVYEQYF	TGTGCCAGCAGCCGGGTCTACGAGCAGTACTTC
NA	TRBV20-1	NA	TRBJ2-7	CSATPSEDVQYF	TGCAGTGCTACCCCCTCTGAGGACGTGCAGTACTTC
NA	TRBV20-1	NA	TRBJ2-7	CSARARSYEQYF	TGCAGTGCTAGGGCGCGGAGCTACGAGCAGTACTTC
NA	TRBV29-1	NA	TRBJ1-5	CSVGQKDQPQHF	TGCAGCGTTGGACAGAAAGATCAGCCCCAGCATTTT
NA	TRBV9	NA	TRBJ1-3	CASSVGGGGNTIYF	TGTGCCAGCAGCGTCGGTGGAGGGGGGAACACCATATATTTT
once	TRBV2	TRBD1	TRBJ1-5	CASTKDRGENQPQHF	TGTGCCAGCACCAAGGACAGGGGCGAGAATCAGCCCCAGCATTTT
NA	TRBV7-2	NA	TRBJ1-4	CASSTPDRKLFF	TGTGCCAGCAGCACCCCAGACAGGAAACTGTTTTTT
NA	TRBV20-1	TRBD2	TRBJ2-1	CSANAGGPPHNEQFF	TGCAGTGCTAATGCGGGAGGGCCGCCCCACAATGAGCAGTTCTTC
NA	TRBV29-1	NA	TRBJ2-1	CSVVLLNEQFF	TGCAGCGTTGTGCTTTTAAATGAGCAGTTCTTC
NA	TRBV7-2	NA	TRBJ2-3	CASRRTVGTDTQYF	TGTGCCAGCAGGCGGACAGTGGGCACAGATACGCAGTATTTT
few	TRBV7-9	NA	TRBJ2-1	CASSLAFGEQFF	TGTGCCAGCAGCTTAGCATTCGGTGAGCAGTTCTTC
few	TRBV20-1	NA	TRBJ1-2	CSAHTTASNYGYTF	TGCAGTGCCCACACCACAGCGAGTAACTATGGCTACACCTTC
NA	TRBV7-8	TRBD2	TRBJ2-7	CASSLKRAGGNYEQYF	TGTGCCAGCAGCTTAAAACGTGCCGGGGGGAACTACGAGCAGTACTTC
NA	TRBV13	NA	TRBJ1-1	CASSLFRLEAFF	TGTGCCAGCAGCTTATTCAGGTTGGAAGCTTTCTTT